This TCR beta chain emerged from a study of blood T cell repertoires in COVID-19. The repertoire was sequenced with immunoSEQ multiplex PCR; TCRdb's copy has only in-frame clones and lacks some. The data hold about 380,000 clones, with 70% to 90% observed a single time. Among Cohort 3 donors, those recovered had two negative PCRs, clearance, or symptom resolution. The V end lost 6 bases, the J end lost 3 bases, and 14 bases lay between the germline ends. This CDR3 spans 13 amino acids. Germline V lookup: CDR1 SQVTM, CDR2 ANQGSEA. The sample comprised PBMCs or T cells enriched from blood (not recorded which). The sequence was collected from a woman aged 18-35 years who had recovered from COVID-19. This chain links TRBV29-1 with TRBJ1-2, with D unresolved. The CDR3 loop is CSVRREGDYGYTF. Here the CDR3 DNA reads TGCAGCGTCCGTAGGGAGGGAGACTATGGCTACACCTTC. Full variable domain (outside the CDR3, taken from reference TRBV29-1 and TRBJ1-2): SAVISQKPSRDICQRGTSLTIQCQVDSQVTMMFWYRQQPGQSLTLIATANQGSEATYESGFVIDKFPISRPNLTFSTLTVSNMSPEDSSIYLCSVRREGDYGYTFGSGTRLTVV.